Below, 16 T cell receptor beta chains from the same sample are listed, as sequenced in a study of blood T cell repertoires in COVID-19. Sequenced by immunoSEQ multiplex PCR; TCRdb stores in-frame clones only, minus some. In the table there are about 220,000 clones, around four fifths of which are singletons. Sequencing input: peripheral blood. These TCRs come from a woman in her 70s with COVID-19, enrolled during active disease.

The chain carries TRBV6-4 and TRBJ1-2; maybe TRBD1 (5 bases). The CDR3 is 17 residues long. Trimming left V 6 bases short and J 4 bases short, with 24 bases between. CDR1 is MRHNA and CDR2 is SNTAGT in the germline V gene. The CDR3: CASRGLILGEDFYGYTF. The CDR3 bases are TGTGCCAGCAGGGGGCTCATCCTGGGGGAGGATTTCTATGGCTACACCTTC.

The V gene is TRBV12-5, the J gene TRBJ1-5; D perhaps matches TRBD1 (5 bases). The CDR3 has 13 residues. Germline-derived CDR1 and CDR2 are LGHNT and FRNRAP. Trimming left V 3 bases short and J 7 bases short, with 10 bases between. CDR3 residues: CASGFGGNQPQHF. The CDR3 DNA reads TGTGCTAGTGGTTTCGGGGGGAACCAGCCCCAGCATTTT. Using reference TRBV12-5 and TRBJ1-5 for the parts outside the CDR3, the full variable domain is DARVTQTPRHKVTEMGQEVTMRCQPILGHNTVFWYRQTMMQGLELLAYFRNRAPLDDSGMPKDRFSAEMPDATLATLKIQPSEPRDSAVYFCASGFGGNQPQHFGDGTRLSIL.

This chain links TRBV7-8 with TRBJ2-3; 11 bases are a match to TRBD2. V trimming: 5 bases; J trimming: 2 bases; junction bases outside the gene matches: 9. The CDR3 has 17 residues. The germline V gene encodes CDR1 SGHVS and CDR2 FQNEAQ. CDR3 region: CASSVERLAGFTDTQYF. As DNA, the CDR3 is TGTGCCAGCAGCGTGGAAAGACTAGCGGGATTCACAGATACGCAGTATTTT.

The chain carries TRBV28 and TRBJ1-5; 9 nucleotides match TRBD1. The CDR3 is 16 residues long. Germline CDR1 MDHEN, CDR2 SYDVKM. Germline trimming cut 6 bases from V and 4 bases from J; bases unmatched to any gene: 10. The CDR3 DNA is TGTGCCAGCAGGGGCATCGGACAGGGGTATAATCAGCCCCAGCATTTT. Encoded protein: CASRGIGQGYNQPQHF.

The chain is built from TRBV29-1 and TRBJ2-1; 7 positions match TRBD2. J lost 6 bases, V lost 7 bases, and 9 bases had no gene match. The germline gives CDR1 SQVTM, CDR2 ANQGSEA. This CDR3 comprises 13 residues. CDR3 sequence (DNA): TGCAGCGCACTCCGGGACTACGTCAATGAGCAGTTCTTC. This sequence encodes CSALRDYVNEQFF.

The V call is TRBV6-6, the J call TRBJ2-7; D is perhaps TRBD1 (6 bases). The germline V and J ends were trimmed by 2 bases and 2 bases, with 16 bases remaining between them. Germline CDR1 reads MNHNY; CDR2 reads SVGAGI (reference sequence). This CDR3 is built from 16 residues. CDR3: CASSYRAGGTAYEQYF. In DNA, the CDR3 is TGTGCCAGCAGTTACCGAGCTGGGGGCACCGCCTACGAGCAGTACTTC.

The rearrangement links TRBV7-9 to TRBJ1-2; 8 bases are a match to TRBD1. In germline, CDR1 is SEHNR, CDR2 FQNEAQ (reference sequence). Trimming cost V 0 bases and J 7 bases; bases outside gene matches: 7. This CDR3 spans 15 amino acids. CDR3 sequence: CASSLADRTGSGYTF. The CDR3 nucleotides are TGTGCCAGCAGCTTAGCGGACAGGACAGGGAGTGGCTACACCTTC.

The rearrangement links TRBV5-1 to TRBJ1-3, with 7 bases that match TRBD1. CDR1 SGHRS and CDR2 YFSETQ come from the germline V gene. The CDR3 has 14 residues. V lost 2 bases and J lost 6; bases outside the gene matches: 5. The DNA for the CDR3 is TGCGCCAGCAGCTTACAACAGGGGTCAAACACCATATATTTT. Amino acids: CASSLQQGSNTIYF.

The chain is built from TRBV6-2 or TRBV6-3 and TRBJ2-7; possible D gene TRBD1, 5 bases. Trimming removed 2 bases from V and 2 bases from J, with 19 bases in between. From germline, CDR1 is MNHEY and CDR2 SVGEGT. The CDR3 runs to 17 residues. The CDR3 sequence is CASSYLLGPGQTYEQYF. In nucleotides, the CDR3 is TGTGCCAGCAGTTACCTATTGGGGCCAGGCCAGACCTACGAGCAGTACTTC.

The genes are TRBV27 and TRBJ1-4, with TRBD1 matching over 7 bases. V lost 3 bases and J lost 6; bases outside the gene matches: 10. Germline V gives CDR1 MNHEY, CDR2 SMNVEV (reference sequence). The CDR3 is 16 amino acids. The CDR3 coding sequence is TGTGCCAGCAGTTTTTCGGGGAGCAGGGGGTATGAAAAACTGTTTTTT. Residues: CASSFSGSRGYEKLFF.

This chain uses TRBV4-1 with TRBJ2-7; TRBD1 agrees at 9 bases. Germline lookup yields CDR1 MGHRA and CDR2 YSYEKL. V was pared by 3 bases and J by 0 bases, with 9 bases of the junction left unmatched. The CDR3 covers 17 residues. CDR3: CASSQETPGQGSYEQYF. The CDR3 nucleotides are TGCGCCAGCAGCCAGGAAACCCCGGGACAGGGCTCCTACGAGCAGTACTTC.

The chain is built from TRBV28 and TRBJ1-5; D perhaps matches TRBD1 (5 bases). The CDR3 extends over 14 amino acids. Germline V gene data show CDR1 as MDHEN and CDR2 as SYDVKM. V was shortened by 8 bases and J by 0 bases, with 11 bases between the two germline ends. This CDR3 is CASVQGYSNQPQHF. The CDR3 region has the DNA TGTGCCAGCGTCCAGGGTTATAGCAATCAGCCCCAGCATTTT.

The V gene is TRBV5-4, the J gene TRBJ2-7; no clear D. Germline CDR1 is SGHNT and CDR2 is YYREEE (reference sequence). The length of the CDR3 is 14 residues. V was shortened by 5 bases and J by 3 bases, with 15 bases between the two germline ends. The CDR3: CASSTAENIYEQYF. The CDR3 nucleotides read TGTGCCAGCAGTACAGCCGAAAATATCTACGAGCAGTACTTC.

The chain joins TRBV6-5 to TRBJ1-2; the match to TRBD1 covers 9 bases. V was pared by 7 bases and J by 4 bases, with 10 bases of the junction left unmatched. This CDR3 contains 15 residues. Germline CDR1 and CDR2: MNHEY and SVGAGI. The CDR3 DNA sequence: TGTGCCAGCACTAAACAGGGGGCCTCGTCCTATGGCTACACCTTC. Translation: CASTKQGASSYGYTF.

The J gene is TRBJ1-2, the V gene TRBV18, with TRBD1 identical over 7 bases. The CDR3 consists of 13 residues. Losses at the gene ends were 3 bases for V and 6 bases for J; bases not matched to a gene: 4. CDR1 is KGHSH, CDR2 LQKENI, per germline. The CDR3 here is CASSPGTENGYTF. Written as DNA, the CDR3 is TGTGCCAGCTCACCCGGGACAGAGAATGGCTACACCTTC.

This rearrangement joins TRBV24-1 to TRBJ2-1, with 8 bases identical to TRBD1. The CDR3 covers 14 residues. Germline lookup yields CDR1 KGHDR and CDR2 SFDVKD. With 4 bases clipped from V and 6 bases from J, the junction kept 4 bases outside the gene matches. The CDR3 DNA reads TGTGCCACCAGTGAACACAGGGGGTTCAATGAGCAGTTCTTC. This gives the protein CATSEHRGFNEQFF.